The 23 T cell receptor beta chains reported below all come from one sample, sequenced in a study of identical twins (dated by TCRdb to about 2016). Library method: 5' RACE. These reads were obtained on an Illumina HiSeq 2000. TCRdb trimmed public reads at Q25 via fastp, called clones via MiXCR and kept in-frame beta chains. Each record represents a unique CDR3 protein, reported with the most common genes and DNA among its rows. This sample lists some 1,700,000 distinct CDR3 sequences; less than 40% were detected once. The ten largest clones add up to less than 0.35% of the sample. The sample comprised cord blood. The source is a newborn girl in good health.

This clonotype was counted only a few times. This chain links TRBV20-1 with TRBJ1-5; D may be TRBD1 (5 bases). CDR3 length: 15 amino acids. In germline, CDR1 is DFQATT, CDR2 SNEGSKA (reference sequence). Trimming pared 6 bases from V and 0 bases from J, leaving 15 bases between. CDR3 in DNA: TGCAGTGCGTCCAGGGCCCCCCATAGCAATCAGCCCCAGCATTTT. Translation gives CSASRAPHSNQPQHF.

This chain uses TRBV19 with TRBJ2-3; TRBD1 matches at 7 bases. V was clipped by 5 bases and J by 2 bases; unmatched bases: 7. The CDR3 is 15 amino acids. Germline-derived CDR1 and CDR2 are LNHDA and SQIVND (reference sequence). The CDR3 nucleotides read TGTGCCAGTAGTCCATGGACAGGATACACAGATACGCAGTATTTT. This gives the protein CASSPWTGYTDTQYF. Full variable domain (remainder filled in from reference TRBV19 and TRBJ2-3): DGGITQSPKYLFRKEGQNVTLSCEQNLNHDAMYWYRQDPGQGLRLIYYSQIVNDFQKGDIAEGYSVSREKKESFPLTVTSAQKNPTAFYLCASSPWTGYTDTQYFGPGTRLTVL.

The gene calls are TRBV6-2 or TRBV6-3 and TRBJ1-5; 7 bases align to TRBD1. The CDR3 sequence is 14 residues long. V trimming: 6 bases; J trimming: 3 bases; junction bases outside the gene matches: 5. The germline gives CDR1 MNHEY, CDR2 SVGEGT. In nucleotides, the CDR3 is TGTGCCAGCAGGTCAGGGGGAGTCAATCAGCCCCAGCATTTT. It encodes CASRSGGVNQPQHF.

Only a few counts were recorded for this clonotype. This rearrangement joins TRBV25-1 to TRBJ2-3; the D is unclear. Germline V gives CDR1 MGHDK, CDR2 SYGVNS. Trimming took off 4 bases at V and 6 bases at J, with 11 bases between the two ends. The length of the CDR3 is 13 residues. The DNA of the CDR3 is TGTGCCAGCAGTGCGTCGATCCGGGATACGCAGTATTTT. Its protein product is CASSASIRDTQYF.

This clonotype appeared a few times. The chain couples TRBV20-1 to TRBJ2-7; 10 positions match TRBD2. The CDR3 consists of 15 residues. Germline CDR1 reads DFQATT; CDR2 reads SNEGSKA (reference sequence). J was trimmed by 6 bases and V by 2 bases; bases with no gene match: 10. CDR3 loop: CSARPWASGSSEQYF. CDR3 coding DNA: TGCAGTGCTAGACCATGGGCTAGCGGGAGTTCCGAGCAGTACTTC.

The chain is built from TRBV11-1 and TRBJ2-5, with a possible D match to TRBD2 (5 bases). The J call may be in error: the DNA end matches TRBJ2-7 better. The germline V gene encodes CDR1 SGHAT and CDR2 FQDESV (reference sequence). The CDR3 is 14 residues long. CDR3 nucleotides: TGTGCCAGCAGCTTAGATAGTGGTCGGGGCGAGCAGTACTTC. Translating gives CASSLDSGRGEQYF.

The rearrangement uses TRBV2 and TRBJ1-5; 9 bases line up with TRBD1. CDR3 length: 18 amino acids. Germline V gene data show CDR1 as SNHLY and CDR2 as FYNNEI. The V gene end was trimmed by 3 bases and the J gene end by 3 bases; junction bases not matched to a gene: 12. The CDR3 protein is CASSDGLGTGRFNQPQHF. As DNA, the CDR3 is TGTGCCAGCAGTGATGGATTGGGGACAGGGCGCTTCAATCAGCCCCAGCATTTT.

This clonotype was recorded a few times. The CDR3 DNA is TGCGCCAGCAGCCTCGGGACTAGCGGGAGAGTCTCCTACGAGCAGTACTTC. Translation gives CASSLGTSGRVSYEQYF. J is TRBJ2-7 and V is TRBV5-1; 14 positions agree with TRBD2. Germline loops: CDR1 SGHRS, CDR2 YFSETQ. V shed 4 bases and J 0 bases; nucleotides not matched to a gene: 6. CDR3 size: 17 residues.

The sample holds many counts of this clonotype. The J gene is TRBJ2-7, the V gene TRBV29-1, with 9 bases identical to TRBD1. Looked up from germline, CDR1 is SQVTM and CDR2 is ANQGSEA. V lost 8 bases to trimming and J lost 2 bases; unmatched junction nucleotides: 4. The CDR3 is 12 residues long. CDR3 sequence reads: CSSDRGPYEQYF. The CDR3 coding sequence is TGCAGCTCGGACAGGGGCCCCTACGAGCAGTACTTC.

This chain joins TRBV2 and TRBJ2-5, with 10 bases aligning to TRBD1. Per the germline V gene, CDR1 is SNHLY and CDR2 is FYNNEI. This CDR3 region has 16 residues. V shed 6 bases, J shed 2 bases, and the junction held 9 bases outside the gene matches. In nucleotides, the CDR3 is TGTGCCAGCAGATTCCTCCGGGACAGGGGTCAAGAGACCCAGTACTTC. Protein product: CASRFLRDRGQETQYF.

The chain is built from TRBV20-1 and TRBJ1-1; 9 bases are shared with TRBD1. The junction had 10 bases not matched to a gene; V was cut back by 6 bases and J by 5 bases. Germline CDR1 DFQATT, CDR2 SNEGSKA (reference sequence). The CDR3 sequence is 14 residues long. The CDR3 here is CSAPNDRGGTEAFF. DNA of the CDR3: TGCAGTGCCCCAAATGACAGGGGGGGAACTGAAGCTTTCTTT.

Regarding this clonotype: This sequence may be a read error, since a much larger clone differs from it by one base. The CDR3 protein is CASSLEGGKQYF. CDR3 sequence (DNA): TGCGCCAGCAGCTTGGAAGGGGGCAAGCAGTACTTC. This sequence joins TRBV5-1 and TRBJ2-4; 7 positions match TRBD1. Per the germline V gene, CDR1 is SGHRS and CDR2 is YFSETQ. The CDR3 runs to 12 residues. The J segment lost 13 bases and the V segment lost 0 bases, leaving 4 bases of the junction unmatched.

Ten or more counts support this clonotype. The chain couples TRBV5-1 to TRBJ2-1; D unclear. The CDR3 is 13 amino acids. V was pared by 0 bases and J by 4 bases, with 5 bases between. Germline values: CDR1 SGHRS, CDR2 YFSETQ. CDR3 amino acids: CASSLAPYNEQFF. In DNA form, the CDR3 reads TGCGCCAGCAGCTTGGCCCCATACAATGAGCAGTTCTTC.

A word on this clonotype: One end of the junction fails to match germline, which may point to a read error. The chain combines TRBV29-1 with TRBJ2-1; 10 bases fit TRBD2. This CDR3 is 14 amino acids long. From germline, CDR1 is SQVTM and CDR2 ANQGSEA. The CDR3 spells CGVGPGLATNEQFF. The CDR3 DNA reads as TGCGGCGTGGGACCGGGACTAGCGACCAATGAGCAGTTCTTC.

The rearrangement uses TRBV20-1 and TRBJ2-7; D is ambiguous. The CDR3 consists of 12 residues. Germline CDR1 reads DFQATT; CDR2 reads SNEGSKA (reference sequence). V lost 3 bases and J 3 bases, leaving 9 bases between the germline ends. The DNA of the CDR3 is TGCAGTGCTAGCACGAGGTTCTACGAGCAGTACTTC. It specifies CSASTRFYEQYF.

CDR3 loop: CASSHRASGGISSYNEQYF. The CDR3, as DNA: TGTGCCAGCAGCCACAGGGCTAGCGGGGGGATAAGCTCCTACAATGAGCAGTACTTC. This rearrangement joins TRBV14 to TRBJ2-1; 11 bases agree with TRBD2. The J call could be wrong; TRBJ2-7 is a better fit for the DNA end. The germline V gene has CDR1 SGHDN and CDR2 FVKESK. This CDR3 has 19 amino acids.

The chain has TRBV20-1 and TRBJ2-2; D remains unclear. The V gene's germline CDR1 is DFQATT and CDR2 SNEGSKA (reference sequence). The length of the CDR3 is 17 residues. Deletions cut 0 bases from V and 4 bases from J, with 18 bases between. The CDR3 sequence is CSARDREFRARTGELFF. The CDR3 DNA follows: TGCAGTGCTAGAGATCGTGAGTTTAGGGCGCGCACCGGGGAGCTGTTTTTT.

V usage is TRBV28 and J usage is TRBJ1-1; no reliable D call. The CDR3 runs 13 residues. V was clipped by 6 bases and J by 0 bases, with 8 bases between them. Germline V lookup: CDR1 MDHEN, CDR2 SYDVKM. The CDR3 bases are TGTGCCAGCAGGACATACTTGAACACTGAAGCTTTCTTT. This translates into CASRTYLNTEAFF.

This chain uses TRBV5-1 with TRBJ2-7; 9 bases are shared with TRBD1. CDR3 length: 17 residues. V shed 0 bases, J shed 7 bases, and the junction held 14 bases outside the gene matches. Germline-derived CDR1 and CDR2 are SGHRS and YFSETQ. The chain's CDR3 is CASSLVTGGKSYNEQYF. The DNA for the CDR3 is TGCGCCAGCAGCTTGGTAACAGGGGGCAAGTCCTACAATGAGCAGTACTTC.

The rearrangement joins TRBV7-2 to TRBJ2-1, with 9 nucleotides matching TRBD2. The CDR3 extends over 15 amino acids. CDR1 and CDR2 from the germline V gene are SGHTA and FQGNSA. J lost 2 bases, V lost 5 bases, and 4 bases had no gene match. CDR3 nucleotides: TGTGCCAGCAGCGTATCTAGCGGGACCTACAATGAGCAGTTCTTC. This translates into CASSVSSGTYNEQFF.

The CDR3 here is CAISESTVIWNTGELFF. As DNA, the CDR3 is TGTGCCATCAGTGAGTCGACGGTCATTTGGAACACCGGGGAGCTGTTTTTT. V usage is TRBV10-3 and J usage is TRBJ2-2; no definite D call. CDR1 is ENHRY, CDR2 SYGVKD, per germline. V dropped 0 bases and J dropped 1 base, with 12 bases sitting between them. This CDR3 contains 17 residues.

The chain employs TRBV4-2 and TRBJ2-2, with D perhaps TRBD1 (5 bases). CDR3 length: 17 residues. Germline CDR1 is LGHNA and CDR2 is YNFKEQ. V was trimmed by 0 bases and J by 4 bases, leaving 15 bases between them. The CDR3: CASSQDQEAGPTGELFF. In DNA, the CDR3 is TGTGCCAGCAGCCAAGATCAAGAGGCAGGGCCCACCGGGGAGCTGTTTTTT.

The rearrangement uses TRBV12-3 or TRBV12-4 and TRBJ2-3; D gene uncertain. This CDR3 spans 13 amino acids. The ends were cut back, 3 bases at V and 5 bases at J, with 9 bases in the middle. For the CDR3, the DNA is TGTGCCAGCAGTTTTATTGGGGTAGATACGCAGTATTTT. Amino acid sequence: CASSFIGVDTQYF.